A selection of T cell receptor beta chains follows, all from one sample in a study of blood T cell repertoires in COVID-19. Sequencing used immunoSEQ multiplex PCR; TCRdb keeps in-frame clones, though not all of them. The table includes roughly 340,000 clones, 75% to 90% detected once. The material sequenced was PBMCs or T cells enriched from blood (not recorded which). All receptors come from a man between 18 and 29 years old who had recovered from COVID-19. Both conserved end residues are part of each CDR3. A D gene is named only where the DNA matches it firmly. Clone size is stated in some rows and not others, as once, few, many or a class when expanded.

J gene	V gene	clone size	D gene	CDR3 protein	CDR3 DNA
TRBJ2-5	TRBV3-1/TRBV3-2	.	.	CASSYDWGAQYF	TGTGCCAGCAGCTATGACTGGGGGGCCCAGTACTTC
TRBJ1-3	TRBV7-9	.	.	CASSVGSTGNTIYF	TGTGCCAGCAGCGTTGGTTCTACTGGAAACACCATATATTTT
TRBJ2-1	TRBV12-3/TRBV12-4	.	.	CASSQASTGFF	TGTGCCAGCAGCCAAGCATCAACCGGGTTCTTC
TRBJ2-1	TRBV5-4	.	TRBD1	CASSLGQGSYNEQFF	TGTGCCAGCAGCTTGGGACAGGGCTCCTACAATGAGCAGTTCTTC
TRBJ2-7	TRBV7-2	.	TRBD1	CASSLDVGTGGYEQYF	TGTGCCAGCAGCTTAGATGTCGGGACAGGGGGGTACGAGCAGTACTTC
TRBJ2-3	TRBV7-2	few	TRBD2	CASSLVPAGGGDTQYF	TGTGCCAGCAGCTTAGTTCCAGCGGGAGGAGGGGATACGCAGTATTTT
TRBJ1-3	TRBV27	once	.	CASSSRSSGNTIYF	TGTGCCAGCAGCTCCCGGAGCTCTGGAAACACCATATATTTT
TRBJ1-5	TRBV7-9	.	.	CASSLESRQPQHF	TGTGCCAGCAGCTTAGAATCGCGTCAGCCCCAGCATTTT
TRBJ2-6	TRBV7-5	.	.	CARSLSEASGANVLTF	TGTGCCAGAAGCTTAAGTGAGGCCTCTGGGGCCAACGTCCTGACTTTC
TRBJ1-4	TRBV5-1	.	.	CASSFGRANEKLFF	TGCGCCAGCAGCTTTGGCAGGGCTAATGAAAAACTGTTTTTT
TRBJ2-7	TRBV6-5	.	.	CASSAGGVEQYF	TGTGCCAGCAGCGCAGGAGGGGTCGAGCAGTACTTC
TRBJ2-2	TRBV30	.	.	CAWDPGLAITGELFF	TGTGCCTGGGATCCGGGACTGGCGATCACCGGGGAGCTGTTTTTT
TRBJ1-1	TRBV18	.	TRBD1	CASSPGTGNMNTEAFF	TGTGCCAGCTCTCCCGGGACAGGGAATATGAACACTGAAGCTTTCTTT
TRBJ2-3	TRBV4-2	.	.	CASSQVRGRGQADTQYF	TGTGCCAGCAGCCAAGTTCGTGGGCGGGGCCAGGCAGATACGCAGTATTTT
TRBJ1-5	TRBV4-1	.	TRBD1	CASSRGGQGNQPQHF	TGCGCCAGCAGCCGCGGCGGACAGGGGAATCAGCCCCAGCATTTT
TRBJ1-3	TRBV6-1	.	.	CASSEAVGGSGNTIYF	TGTGCCAGCAGTGAAGCGGTGGGGGGCTCTGGAAACACCATATATTTT
TRBJ1-5	TRBV6-2/TRBV6-3	.	TRBD1	CASSYSFGQGEQPQHF	TGTGCCAGCAGTTACTCTTTCGGCCAGGGGGAGCAGCCCCAGCATTTT
TRBJ2-7	TRBV7-6	.	.	CASSPEATSTYEQYF	TGTGCCAGCAGTCCAGAGGCGACTTCCACCTACGAGCAGTACTTC
TRBJ1-1	TRBV27	.	.	CASSFRGRGNTEAFF	TGTGCCAGCAGTTTCAGGGGAAGGGGAAACACTGAAGCTTTCTTT
TRBJ1-2	TRBV14	.	.	CASSPTGYGYTF	TGTGCCAGCAGCCCCACAGGATATGGCTACACCTTC
TRBJ1-5	TRBV2	.	.	CASSGRRTARINQPQHF	TGTGCCAGCAGTGGGAGGCGGACGGCCAGGATAAATCAGCCCCAGCATTTT
TRBJ1-3	TRBV7-8	once	TRBD1	CASSFGTGRGNTIYF	TGTGCCAGCAGCTTCGGGACAGGTCGTGGAAACACCATATATTTT
TRBJ2-7	TRBV5-1	.	.	CASSPRTALSYEQYF	TGCGCCAGCAGCCCTCGGACAGCTCTATCCTACGAGCAGTACTTC
TRBJ2-7	TRBV14	.	.	CASSQVVGVQTEQYF	TGTGCCAGCAGCCAAGTGGTGGGAGTGCAGACCGAGCAGTACTTC
TRBJ2-2	TRBV2	.	.	CASSVKLTGELFF	TGTGCCAGCAGTGTGAAGCTCACCGGGGAGCTGTTTTTT
TRBJ1-2	TRBV18	.	.	CASSTSGGDGYTF	TGTGCCAGCTCCACCAGTGGGGGGGATGGCTACACCTTC
TRBJ1-3	TRBV12-2	.	.	CASRLGEENTIYF	TGTGCAAGTCGCTTAGGGGAGGAAAACACCATATATTTT
TRBJ1-2	TRBV29-1	once	TRBD1	CSVEDLAGGDGYTF	TGCAGCGTTGAAGATCTGGCAGGGGGCGACGGCTACACCTTC
TRBJ1-2	TRBV5-1	few	TRBD1	CASSLGQGASGYTF	TGCGCCAGCAGCTTAGGACAGGGGGCATCGGGCTACACCTTC
TRBJ2-7	TRBV19	.	.	CASSIYRGEQYF	TGTGCCAGTAGTATCTATCGGGGCGAGCAGTACTTC
TRBJ1-1	TRBV2	.	.	CASSEARGPKAAFF	TGTGCCAGCAGTGAAGCGCGGGGACCTAAAGCCGCTTTCTTT
TRBJ2-1	TRBV19	.	.	CASTPGSLPGDEQFF	TGTGCCAGTACCCCCGGGAGCCTCCCTGGGGATGAGCAGTTCTTC
TRBJ2-2	TRBV5-1	.	TRBD1	CASSDRAGTGELFF	TGCGCCAGCTCGGACAGGGCGGGCACCGGGGAGCTGTTTTTT
TRBJ2-7	TRBV28	.	.	CASSLAGSALYEQYF	TGTGCCAGCAGTTTAGCAGGTTCGGCTTTGTACGAGCAGTACTTC
TRBJ2-7	TRBV18	.	.	CASSPSSYEQYF	TGTGCCAGCTCACCGAGCTCCTACGAGCAGTACTTC
TRBJ1-2	TRBV7-8	once	TRBD1	CASSLRTGDGYTF	TGTGCCAGCAGCTTAAGGACAGGGGATGGCTACACCTTC
TRBJ1-2	TRBV29-1	once	.	CSVEDWQGPPGDYGYTF	TGCAGCGTTGAAGATTGGCAGGGGCCCCCTGGGGACTATGGCTACACCTTC
TRBJ1-1	TRBV29-1	.	TRBD1	CSVRQGGAEAFF	TGCAGCGTTAGACAGGGCGGCGCTGAAGCTTTCTTT
TRBJ1-1	TRBV18	.	.	CASSESTVNTEAFF	TGTGCCAGCTCAGAATCAACGGTGAACACTGAAGCTTTCTTT
TRBJ2-1	TRBV9	once	.	CASSVDRDPNEQFF	TGTGCCAGCAGCGTAGACAGGGACCCCAATGAGCAGTTCTTC
TRBJ2-5	TRBV20-1	.	.	CSASTSEGGRTQYF	TGCAGTGCTAGTACTTCCGAGGGGGGGCGGACCCAGTACTTC
TRBJ1-3	TRBV3-1/TRBV3-2	.	.	CASSQVRGGNTIYF	TGTGCCAGCAGCCAAGTGCGGGGAGGAAACACCATATATTTT
TRBJ2-7	TRBV2	.	.	CASSEYVGPYEQYF	TGTGCCAGCAGTGAATACGTGGGGCCCTACGAGCAGTACTTC
TRBJ2-7	TRBV7-9	.	TRBD1	CASSFVAGTGTYEQYF	TGTGCCAGCAGCTTCGTTGCCGGGACAGGGACCTACGAGCAGTACTTC
TRBJ2-3	TRBV6-5	.	TRBD1	CASSYSGDRASDTQYF	TGTGCCAGCAGTTACTCGGGGGACAGGGCGTCGGATACGCAGTATTTT
TRBJ1-5	TRBV19	.	.	CASLGGYNQPQHF	TGTGCCAGTCTAGGGGGTTACAATCAGCCCCAGCATTTT
TRBJ2-5	TRBV5-1	.	.	CASRTQETQYF	TGCGCCAGCAGGACTCAAGAGACCCAGTACTTC
TRBJ2-1	TRBV9	.	TRBD1	CASSPSGTGAYNEQFF	TGTGCCAGCAGCCCCTCTGGGACAGGCGCCTACAATGAGCAGTTCTTC
TRBJ1-5	TRBV28	.	TRBD1	CASSFLQGANQPQHF	TGTGCCAGCAGTTTCTTACAGGGGGCGAATCAGCCCCAGCATTTT
TRBJ1-1	TRBV5-1	.	TRBD1	CASNRGQEGTEAFF	TGCGCCAGCAACAGGGGCCAAGAGGGGACTGAAGCTTTCTTT
TRBJ1-4	TRBV19	.	.	CASSMTALRNEKLFF	TGTGCCAGTAGTATGACAGCCTTACGTAATGAAAAACTGTTTTTT
TRBJ1-1	TRBV29-1	few	TRBD1	CSVSGQGEFLEAFF	TGCAGCGTTTCTGGACAGGGGGAATTTCTTGAAGCTTTCTTT
TRBJ2-5	TRBV7-9	.	TRBD2	CASSLTSGGHQETQYF	TGTGCCAGCAGCTTGACTAGCGGGGGACATCAAGAGACCCAGTACTTC